This entry concerns a single T cell receptor (beta chain). The target antigen is unknown. Oncomine TCR Beta short-read sequencing was applied to DNA from cultured CD4+ T cells. After culture, CD4+ T cells served as the source for genomic DNA extraction. TCRdb passed the PCR reads through MiXCR, listing each CDR3 protein once. Here the sample spans more than 9,000 distinct CDR3 sequences, 55% to 75% being singletons. The treatment here: 10-day PBMC culture with coronavirus spike peptide pools or control peptides (ViraFEST assay). The CDR3 sequence is 14 residues long. V dropped 4 bases and J dropped 0; count of bases not matched to a gene: 1. In germline, CDR1 is LGHNA, CDR2 YNFKEQ. The data belong to a study of vaccination and CD4 T cells after COVID-19. On the study more broadly: Comprising six males and four females, the convalescent participants counted two Hispanic individuals among them. Samples taken post-COVID came a median 101 days after diagnosis, ranging from 35 to 161.

Specimen: CD4+ T cells from blood, cultured in vitro. This rearrangement joins TRBV4-2 to TRBJ2-7; the match to TRBD1 covers 9 bases. The clonotype comes from a human donor who had recovered from COVID-19. The CDR3 DNA is TGTGCCAGCAGCCGGGACAGGGACTCCTACGAGCAGTACTTC. Amino acids: CASSRDRDSYEQYF.